The 2 T cell receptor beta chains listed next were all sequenced from one sample in a study of T cell responses to AZD1222 COVID-19 vaccine. Assay: immunoSEQ multiplex PCR; the TCRdb copy retains only in-frame clones and omits some. The repertoire has 90,000 to 120,000 clones, about 89% of them found once; the top ten carry under 7%. Sequencing used peripheral blood, obtained on day 0 of AZD1222 vaccination. Every receptor here comes from an adult in good health.

J is TRBJ2-7 and V is TRBV10-3, with 11 bases that match TRBD2. Germline assignment: CDR1 ENHRY and CDR2 SYGVKD. J gave up 2 bases and V 7 bases, and 10 bases lay outside the gene matches. There are 16 residues in the CDR3. The chain's CDR3 is CAIMDPGTSGTYEQYF. Here the CDR3 DNA reads TGTGCCATCATGGACCCCGGGACTAGCGGAACCTACGAGCAGTACTTC.

This rearrangement joins TRBV19 to TRBJ2-1, with no clear D. The CDR3 covers 15 residues. Germline-derived CDR1 and CDR2 are LNHDA and SQIVND (reference sequence). Trimming took 4 bases from V and 1 from J, leaving 11 bases between them. This chain's CDR3 is CASSTDGLSYNEQFF. The CDR3 nucleotides read TGTGCCAGTAGTACGGACGGATTGTCCTACAATGAGCAGTTCTTC.